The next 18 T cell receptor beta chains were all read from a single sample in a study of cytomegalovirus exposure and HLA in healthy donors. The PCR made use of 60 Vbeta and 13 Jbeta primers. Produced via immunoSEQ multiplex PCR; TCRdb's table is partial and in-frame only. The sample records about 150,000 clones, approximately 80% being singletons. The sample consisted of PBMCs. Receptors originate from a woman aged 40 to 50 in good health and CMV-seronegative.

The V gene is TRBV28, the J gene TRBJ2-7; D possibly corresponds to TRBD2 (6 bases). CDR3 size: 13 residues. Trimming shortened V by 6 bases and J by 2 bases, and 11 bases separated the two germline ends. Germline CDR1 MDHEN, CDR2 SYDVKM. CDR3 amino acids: CASRLAGTYEQYF. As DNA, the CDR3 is TGTGCCAGCAGACTAGCTGGGACCTACGAGCAGTACTTC.

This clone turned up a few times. This CDR3 reads CAIKWGQETYEQYF. CDR3 DNA sequence: TGTGCCATTAAGTGGGGACAGGAGACCTACGAGCAGTACTTC. The V gene is TRBV6-1, the J gene TRBJ2-7; the match to TRBD1 covers 8 bases. The V gene end was trimmed by 10 bases and the J gene end by 2 bases; junction bases not matched to a gene: 10. CDR3 length: 14 amino acids. Germline V lookup: CDR1 MNHNS, CDR2 SASEGT.

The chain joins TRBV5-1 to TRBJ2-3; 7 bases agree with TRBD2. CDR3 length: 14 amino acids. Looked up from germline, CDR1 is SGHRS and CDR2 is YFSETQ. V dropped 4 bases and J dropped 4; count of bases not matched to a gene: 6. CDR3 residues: CASSTQRGADTQYF. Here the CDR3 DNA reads TGCGCCAGCAGCACCCAGCGGGGAGCAGATACGCAGTATTTT.

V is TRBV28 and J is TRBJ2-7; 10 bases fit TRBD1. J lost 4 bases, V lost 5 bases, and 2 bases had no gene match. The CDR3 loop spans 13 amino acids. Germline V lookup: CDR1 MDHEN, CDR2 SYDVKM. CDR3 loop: CASSRDRGYEQYF. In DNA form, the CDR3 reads TGTGCCAGCAGTCGGGACAGGGGATACGAGCAGTACTTC.

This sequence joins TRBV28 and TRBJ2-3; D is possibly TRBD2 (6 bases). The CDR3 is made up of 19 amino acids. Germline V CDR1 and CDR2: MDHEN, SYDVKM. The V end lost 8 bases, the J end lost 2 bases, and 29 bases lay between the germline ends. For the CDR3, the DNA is TGTGCCAGCCCTGCGGGGAGCTTACTGGGAGCCGTCTCCACAGATACGCAGTATTTT. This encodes CASPAGSLLGAVSTDTQYF.

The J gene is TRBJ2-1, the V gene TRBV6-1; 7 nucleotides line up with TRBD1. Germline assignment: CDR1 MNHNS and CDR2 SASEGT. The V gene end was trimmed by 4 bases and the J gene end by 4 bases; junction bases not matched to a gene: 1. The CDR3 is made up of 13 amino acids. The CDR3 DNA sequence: TGTGCCAGCAGTGGGACAGGTTACAATGAGCAGTTCTTC. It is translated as CASSGTGYNEQFF.

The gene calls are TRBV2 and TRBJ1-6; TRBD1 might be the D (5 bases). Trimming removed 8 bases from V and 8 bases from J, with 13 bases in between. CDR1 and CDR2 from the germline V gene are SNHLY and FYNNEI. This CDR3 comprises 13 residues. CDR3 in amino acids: CASAGARDSPLHF. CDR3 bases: TGTGCCAGCGCAGGAGCCAGGGATTCACCCCTCCACTTT. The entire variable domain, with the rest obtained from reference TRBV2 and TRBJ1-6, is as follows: EPEVTQTPSHQVTQMGQEVILRCVPISNHLYFYWYRQILGQKVEFLVSFYNNEISEKSEIFDDQFSVERPDGSNFTLKIRSTKLEDSAMYFCASAGARDSPLHFGNGTRLTVT.

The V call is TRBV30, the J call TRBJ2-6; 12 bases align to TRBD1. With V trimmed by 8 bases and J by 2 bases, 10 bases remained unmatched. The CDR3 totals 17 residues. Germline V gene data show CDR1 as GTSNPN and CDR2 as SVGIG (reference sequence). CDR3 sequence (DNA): TGTGCCGGATCCCCGGGACAGGGGGCGGCTGGGGCCAACGTCCTGACTTTC. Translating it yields CAGSPGQGAAGANVLTF.

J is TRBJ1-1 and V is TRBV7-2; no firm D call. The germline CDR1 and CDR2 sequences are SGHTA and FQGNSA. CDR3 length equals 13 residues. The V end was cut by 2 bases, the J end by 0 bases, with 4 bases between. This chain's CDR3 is CASSLTLNTEAFF. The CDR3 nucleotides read TGTGCCAGCAGCTTAACATTGAACACTGAAGCTTTCTTT. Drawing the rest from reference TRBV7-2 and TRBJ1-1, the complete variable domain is GAGVSQSPSNKVTEKGKDVELRCDPISGHTALYWYRQSLGQGLEFLIYFQGNSAPDKSGLPSDRFSAERTGGSVSTLTIQRTQQEDSAVYLCASSLTLNTEAFFGQGTRLTVV.

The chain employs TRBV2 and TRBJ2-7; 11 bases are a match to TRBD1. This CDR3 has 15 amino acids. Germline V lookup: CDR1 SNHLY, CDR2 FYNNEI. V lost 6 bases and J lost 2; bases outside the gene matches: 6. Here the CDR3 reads CASSSPGQGAYEQYF. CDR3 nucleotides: TGTGCCAGCAGCTCTCCGGGACAGGGGGCCTACGAGCAGTACTTC.

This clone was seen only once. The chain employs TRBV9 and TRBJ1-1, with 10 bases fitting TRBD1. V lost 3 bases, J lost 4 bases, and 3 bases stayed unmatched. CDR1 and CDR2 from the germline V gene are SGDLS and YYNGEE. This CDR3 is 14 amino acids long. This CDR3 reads CASSGGTGVTEAFF. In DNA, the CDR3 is TGTGCCAGCAGCGGGGGGACAGGGGTCACTGAAGCTTTCTTT.

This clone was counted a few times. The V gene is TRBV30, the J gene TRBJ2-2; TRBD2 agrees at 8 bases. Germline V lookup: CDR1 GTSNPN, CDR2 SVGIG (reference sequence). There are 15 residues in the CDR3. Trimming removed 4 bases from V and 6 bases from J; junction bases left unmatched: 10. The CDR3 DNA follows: TGTGCCTGGACGCCGGGACTAGTAAGGTCCGGGGAGCTGTTTTTT. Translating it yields CAWTPGLVRSGELFF.

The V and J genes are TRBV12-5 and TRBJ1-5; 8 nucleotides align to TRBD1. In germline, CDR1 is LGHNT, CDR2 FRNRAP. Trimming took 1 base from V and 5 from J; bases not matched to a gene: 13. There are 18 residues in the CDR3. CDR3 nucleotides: TGTGCTAGTGGTTTGGGCCTACTCAAAGACAGGGGCTATCAGCCCCAGCATTTT. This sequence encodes CASGLGLLKDRGYQPQHF.

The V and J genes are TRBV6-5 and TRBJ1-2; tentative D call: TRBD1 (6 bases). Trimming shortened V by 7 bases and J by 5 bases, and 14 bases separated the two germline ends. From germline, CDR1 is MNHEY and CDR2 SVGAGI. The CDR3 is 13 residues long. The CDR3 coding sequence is TGTGCCAGCACGCTTGGGACACCGTATGGCTACACCTTC. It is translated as CASTLGTPYGYTF.

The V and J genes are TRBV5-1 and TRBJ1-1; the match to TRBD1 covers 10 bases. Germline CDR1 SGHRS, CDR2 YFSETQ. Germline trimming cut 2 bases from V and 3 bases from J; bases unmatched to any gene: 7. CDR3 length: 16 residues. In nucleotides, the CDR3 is TGCGCCAGCAGCTTCATGACAGGGGGCCAGGACACTGAAGCTTTCTTT. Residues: CASSFMTGGQDTEAFF. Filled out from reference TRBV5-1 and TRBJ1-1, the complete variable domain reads KAGVTQTPRYLIKTRGQQVTLSCSPISGHRSVSWYQQTPGQGLQFLFEYFSETQRNKGNFPGRFSGRQFSNSRSEMNVSTLELGDSALYLCASSFMTGGQDTEAFFGQGTRLTVV.

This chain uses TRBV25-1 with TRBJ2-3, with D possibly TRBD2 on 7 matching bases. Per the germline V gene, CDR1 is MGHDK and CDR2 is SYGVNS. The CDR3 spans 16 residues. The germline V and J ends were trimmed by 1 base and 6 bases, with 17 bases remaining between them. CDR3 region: CASSELRGGGADTQYF. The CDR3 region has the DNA TGTGCCAGCAGTGAATTGAGAGGGGGGGGTGCGGATACGCAGTATTTT.

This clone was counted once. The CDR3 region is CASSRLAGYEQYF. The DNA for the CDR3 is TGCGCCAGCAGCCGTCTAGCGGGATACGAGCAGTACTTC. The J gene is TRBJ2-7, the V gene TRBV5-1; 9 nucleotides agree with TRBD2. Looked up from germline, CDR1 is SGHRS and CDR2 is YFSETQ. The CDR3 length is 13 residues. J gave up 4 bases and V 4 bases, and 3 bases lay outside the gene matches.

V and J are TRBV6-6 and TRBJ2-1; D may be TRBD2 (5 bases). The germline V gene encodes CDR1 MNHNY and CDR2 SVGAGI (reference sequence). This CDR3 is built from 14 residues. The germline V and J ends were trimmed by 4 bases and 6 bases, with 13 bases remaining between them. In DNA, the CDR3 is TGTGCCAGCAGTTTAGGCTATGGGAGCAATGAGCAGTTCTTC. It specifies CASSLGYGSNEQFF.